Following are 25 T cell receptor beta chains from one sample sequenced in a study of blood T cell repertoires in COVID-19. Generated by immunoSEQ multiplex PCR, the TCRdb table keeps only in-frame clones and is missing some. The data contain over 200,000 clones, 80% to 90% of them singletons. Input material: peripheral blood. The receptor set was obtained from a man aged 18 to 30 with active or convalescent COVID-19.

This rearrangement joins TRBV11-3 to TRBJ1-3, with 8 bases identical to TRBD1. Germline V gene lookup returns CDR1 SGHNT and CDR2 YENEEA. The CDR3 has 18 amino acids. V lost 4 bases, J lost 0 bases, and 11 bases stayed unmatched. This chain's CDR3 is CASSSGRYDRGSGNTIYF. As DNA, the CDR3 is TGTGCCAGCAGCTCGGGCCGGTACGACAGGGGCTCTGGAAACACCATATATTTT.

The chain uses TRBV6-5 and TRBJ1-1, with a possible D match to TRBD1 (6 bases). V was cut by 6 bases and J by 1 base, with 9 bases left in between. Germline V gene data show CDR1 as MNHEY and CDR2 as SVGAGI. The CDR3 sequence is 13 residues long. Here the CDR3 DNA reads TGTGCCAGCAGGACAGGTCAGAACACTGAAGCTTTCTTT. Translation: CASRTGQNTEAFF.

The V and J genes are TRBV4-1 and TRBJ2-3; D perhaps matches TRBD1 (5 bases). V was pared by 2 bases and J by 4 bases, with 16 bases between. Germline CDR1 and CDR2: MGHRA and YSYEKL. The CDR3 is 16 amino acids. CDR3 sequence reads: CASSQPPGSLSDTQYF. CDR3 sequence (DNA): TGCGCCAGCAGCCAACCCCCAGGGTCCTTGTCAGATACGCAGTATTTT.

The sample holds a few counts of this clone. The chain has TRBV3-1 (or the pseudogene TRBV3-2) and TRBJ1-4; 8 bases are shared with TRBD1. This CDR3 has 15 residues. Losses at the gene ends were 5 bases for V and 8 bases for J; bases not matched to a gene: 10. Germline assignment: CDR1 LGHDT and CDR2 YNNKEL (reference sequence). The CDR3 DNA reads TGTGCCAGCAGCAAATCAGGGGGCGGCGACGAAAAACTGTTTTTT. This sequence encodes CASSKSGGGDEKLFF.

For the CDR3, the DNA is TGTGCCAGCAGCCTCAGTCCTCCCGGGGAGCAGTTCTTC. Its translation is CASSLSPPGEQFF. The genes are TRBV11-3 and TRBJ2-1; the D is unclear. This CDR3 region has 13 residues. Per germline, CDR1 SGHNT and CDR2 YENEEA. V lost 5 bases and J lost 10, with 15 bases in between.

The chain employs TRBV19 and TRBJ2-5; 11 bases align to TRBD1. CDR1 and CDR2 (germline): LNHDA, SQIVND (reference sequence). The CDR3 is 14 amino acids. V was pared by 6 bases and J by 5 bases, with 5 bases of the junction left unmatched. As DNA, the CDR3 is TGTGCCAGTAGGCGGGACAGGGGGTACGAGACCCAGTACTTC. It translates to CASRRDRGYETQYF.

The chain employs TRBV20-1 and TRBJ1-5, with D uncertain. The V end was cut by 3 bases, the J end by 0 bases, with 9 bases between. This CDR3 comprises 14 residues. Germline V CDR1 and CDR2: DFQATT, SNEGSKA (reference sequence). The CDR3 DNA reads as TGCAGTGCTAGTCGAACTGATAGCAATCAGCCCCAGCATTTT. Its protein is CSASRTDSNQPQHF.

V is TRBV18 and J is TRBJ2-1; D is perhaps TRBD2 (5 bases). The V end was cut by 3 bases, the J end by 10 bases, with 13 bases between. The V gene's germline CDR1 is KGHSH and CDR2 LQKENI. The CDR3 loop spans 13 amino acids. CDR3 in DNA: TGTGCCAGCTCACCGGATGGCGGGTTGGAGCAGTTCTTC. Its protein product is CASSPDGGLEQFF.

This clone was seen only once. V usage is TRBV2 and J usage is TRBJ2-5; D might be TRBD1 (6 bases). V shed 9 bases and J shed 1 base, with 12 bases lying between them. CDR1 and CDR2 from the germline V gene are SNHLY and FYNNEI. The CDR3 sequence is 13 residues long. CDR3 sequence: CASNRELQETQYF. The CDR3, as DNA: TGTGCCAGTAACAGGGAACTCCAAGAGACCCAGTACTTC.

V gene TRBV6-1 combines with J gene TRBJ2-3; D unclear. Trimming removed 1 base from V and 6 bases from J, with 11 bases in between. This CDR3 has 14 residues. Germline V gene data show CDR1 as MNHNS and CDR2 as SASEGT. The CDR3 DNA is TGTGCCAGCAGTGAAGGATTGAGCTCCGATACGCAGTATTTT. Amino acid sequence: CASSEGLSSDTQYF.

The J gene is TRBJ1-4, the V gene TRBV19; D gene unclear. This CDR3 is 15 amino acids long. The V gene's germline CDR1 is LNHDA and CDR2 SQIVND (reference sequence). Deletions cut 3 bases from V and 3 bases from J, with 11 bases between. CDR3 region: CASSMRVSSNEKLFF. The CDR3 DNA sequence: TGTGCCAGTAGTATGAGGGTTTCGTCTAATGAAAAACTGTTTTTT. The full variable domain, completed using reference TRBV19 and TRBJ1-4, is DGGITQSPKYLFRKEGQNVTLSCEQNLNHDAMYWYRQDPGQGLRLIYYSQIVNDFQKGDIAEGYSVSREKKESFPLTVTSAQKNPTAFYLCASSMRVSSNEKLFFGSGTQLSVL.

The chain is built from TRBV7-9 and TRBJ2-7, with a weak D call TRBD1 (6 bases). The V end was cut by 1 base, the J end by 4 bases, with 17 bases between. The length of the CDR3 is 16 residues. Germline values: CDR1 SEHNR, CDR2 FQNEAQ (reference sequence). This CDR3 reads CASSLVQGMSAYEQYF. CDR3 sequence (DNA): TGTGCCAGCAGCTTAGTTCAGGGGATGTCGGCATACGAGCAGTACTTC.

The chain uses TRBV7-9 and TRBJ1-4; D is unclear. V was pared by 1 base and J by 7 bases, with 7 bases between. The germline CDR1 and CDR2 sequences are SEHNR and FQNEAQ (reference sequence). CDR3 length equals 13 residues. Here the CDR3 reads CASSLVSGEKLFF. DNA for the CDR3: TGTGCCAGCAGCTTAGTTTCGGGTGAAAAACTGTTTTTT.

The chain employs TRBV12-3 or TRBV12-4 and TRBJ1-2, with D perhaps matching TRBD1 (6 bases). The CDR3 has 13 amino acids. The germline V and J ends were trimmed by 7 bases and 7 bases, with 16 bases remaining between them. The CDR3 DNA reads TGTGCCAGCAATATACAGGGCTGGGGTGGCTACACCTTC. Amino acids: CASNIQGWGGYTF.

Written as DNA, the CDR3 is TGTGCCAGCAGCTTAGATCGGGTGGCAGGGAAGGAGACCCAGTACTTC. As protein: CASSLDRVAGKETQYF. The chain is built from TRBV7-9 and TRBJ2-5, with a possible D match to TRBD1 (5 bases). Germline assignment: CDR1 SEHNR and CDR2 FQNEAQ (reference sequence). This CDR3 contains 16 residues. V was clipped by 1 base and J by 5 bases, with 17 bases between them.

The chain is built from TRBV10-3 and TRBJ2-7; 7 nucleotides align to TRBD1. V shed 2 bases, J shed 3 bases, and the junction held 7 bases outside the gene matches. This CDR3 region has 15 residues. The germline gives CDR1 ENHRY, CDR2 SYGVKD. The CDR3 reads CAISEGTAPNYEQYF. The CDR3 DNA sequence: TGTGCCATCAGTGAGGGGACAGCGCCTAACTACGAGCAGTACTTC.

The rearrangement uses TRBV5-1 and TRBJ2-3, with 13 nucleotides matching TRBD2. CDR3 length: 17 amino acids. The V segment lost 3 bases and the J segment 0 bases; nucleotides outside the gene matches: 4. Germline CDR1 and CDR2: SGHRS and YFSETQ. The CDR3 is CASSSGTSGISTDTQYF. The CDR3 region has the DNA TGCGCCAGCAGCTCCGGGACTAGCGGGATTAGCACAGATACGCAGTATTTT.

The CDR3 sequence: CASTLRGGYEQYF. For the CDR3, the DNA is TGCGCCAGCACATTACGGGGGGGATACGAGCAGTACTTC. This chain connects TRBV5-1 to TRBJ2-7; 8 positions agree with TRBD2. V was pared by 6 bases and J by 4 bases, with 6 bases of the junction left unmatched. The CDR3 runs to 13 residues. Germline assignment: CDR1 SGHRS and CDR2 YFSETQ.

The chain carries TRBV28 and TRBJ2-1, with 12 bases aligning to TRBD2. The CDR3 is made up of 15 amino acids. The junction had 8 bases not matched to a gene; V was cut back by 6 bases and J by 8 bases. Germline V CDR1 and CDR2: MDHEN, SYDVKM. In DNA, the CDR3 is TGTGCCAGCAGCACACGACTAGCGGGAGTTGATGAGCAGTTCTTC. Amino acid sequence: CASSTRLAGVDEQFF. Full variable domain (outside the CDR3, taken from reference TRBV28 and TRBJ2-1): DVKVTQSSRYLVKRTGEKVFLECVQDMDHENMFWYRQDPGLGLRLIYFSYDVKMKEKGDIPEGYSVSREKKERFSLILESASTNQTSMYLCASSTRLAGVDEQFFGPGTRLTVL.

This clone was observed a handful of times. This sequence joins TRBV9 and TRBJ2-7, with a weak D call TRBD1 (5 bases). The CDR3 length is 14 residues. The V gene's germline CDR1 is SGDLS and CDR2 YYNGEE. V shed 3 bases and J shed 3 bases, with 13 bases lying between them. The CDR3 here is CASSAQGSLYEQYF. The CDR3 DNA reads as TGTGCCAGCAGCGCCCAGGGAAGCCTCTACGAGCAGTACTTC.

The genes are TRBV2 and TRBJ1-5; TRBD1 might be the D (6 bases). V was clipped by 8 bases and J by 3 bases, with 17 bases between them. Germline CDR1 is SNHLY and CDR2 is FYNNEI. CDR3 length: 15 residues. CDR3 sequence reads: CASGSPGGANQPQHF. The DNA for the CDR3 is TGTGCCAGCGGCTCGCCTGGGGGGGCCAATCAGCCCCAGCATTTT.

This rearrangement joins TRBV6-5 to TRBJ2-5; D gene unclear. The CDR3 contains 14 residues. Trimming removed 10 bases from V and 1 base from J, with 16 bases in between. Germline loops: CDR1 MNHEY, CDR2 SVGAGI. CDR3 bases: TGTGCCACCTTACACCCCGTTATCCAAGAGACCCAGTACTTC. Encoded protein: CATLHPVIQETQYF.

The chain is built from TRBV28 and TRBJ1-4; the D is unclear. V was shortened by 2 bases and J by 7 bases, with 5 bases between the two germline ends. Germline CDR1 reads MDHEN; CDR2 reads SYDVKM. This CDR3 is built from 12 residues. The chain's CDR3 is CASSLVGEKLFF. The CDR3 DNA is TGTGCCAGCAGTTTAGTCGGTGAAAAACTGTTTTTT.

V gene TRBV3-1 (or the pseudogene TRBV3-2) combines with J gene TRBJ2-7; 10 nucleotides align to TRBD2. Trimming removed 0 bases from V and 4 bases from J; junction bases left unmatched: 6. Germline V gives CDR1 LGHDT, CDR2 YNNKEL (reference sequence). The CDR3 has 16 amino acids. The CDR3, as DNA: TGTGCCAGCAGCCAAGATCCCCTAGCGGGAGTTTACGAGCAGTACTTC. Protein sequence: CASSQDPLAGVYEQYF.

This chain connects TRBV30 to TRBJ1-1; no definite D call. The CDR3 has 14 residues. Germline loops: CDR1 GTSNPN, CDR2 SVGIG (reference sequence). V dropped 0 bases and J dropped 3 bases, with 11 bases sitting between them. Here the CDR3 DNA reads TGTGCCTGGAGTGTATTTAGTACTGACACTGAAGCTTTCTTT. It translates to CAWSVFSTDTEAFF.